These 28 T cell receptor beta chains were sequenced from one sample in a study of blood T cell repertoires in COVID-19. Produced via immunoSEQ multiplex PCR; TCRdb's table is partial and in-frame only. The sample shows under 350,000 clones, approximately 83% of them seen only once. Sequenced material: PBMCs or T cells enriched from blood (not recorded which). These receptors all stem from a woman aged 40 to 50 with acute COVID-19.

The CDR3, as DNA: TGTGCCACCAGTGATGGACAGGGAATTTTCGAGCAGTACTTC. Amino acids: CATSDGQGIFEQYF. This sequence joins TRBV15 and TRBJ2-7; TRBD1 matches 8 bases. This CDR3 has 14 residues. Per the germline V gene, CDR1 is LNHNV and CDR2 is YYDKDF (reference sequence). Unmatched junction bases numbered 10, after V lost 6 bases and J lost 6 bases.

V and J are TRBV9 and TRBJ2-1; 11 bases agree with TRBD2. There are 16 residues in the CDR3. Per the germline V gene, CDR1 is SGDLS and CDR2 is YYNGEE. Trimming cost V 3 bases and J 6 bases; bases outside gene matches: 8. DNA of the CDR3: TGTGCCAGCAGCGGAAAGGGACTAGCGGTGGTCAATGAGCAGTTCTTC. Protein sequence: CASSGKGLAVVNEQFF.

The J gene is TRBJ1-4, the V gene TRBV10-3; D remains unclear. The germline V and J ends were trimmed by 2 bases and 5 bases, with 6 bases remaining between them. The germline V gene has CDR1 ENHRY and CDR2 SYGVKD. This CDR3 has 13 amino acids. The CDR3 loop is CAISEGQNEKLFF. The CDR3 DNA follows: TGTGCCATCAGTGAGGGGCAGAATGAAAAACTGTTTTTT.

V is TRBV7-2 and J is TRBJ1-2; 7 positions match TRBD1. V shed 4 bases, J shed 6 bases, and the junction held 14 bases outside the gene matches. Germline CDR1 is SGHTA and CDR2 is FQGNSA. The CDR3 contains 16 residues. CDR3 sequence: CASSSGSRQGSNGYTF. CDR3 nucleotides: TGTGCCAGCAGCTCAGGATCAAGACAGGGAAGCAATGGCTACACCTTC.

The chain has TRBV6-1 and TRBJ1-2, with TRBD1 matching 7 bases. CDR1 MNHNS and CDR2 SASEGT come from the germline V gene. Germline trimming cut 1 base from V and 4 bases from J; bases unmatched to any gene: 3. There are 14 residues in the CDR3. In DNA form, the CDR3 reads TGTGCCAGCAGTGAAGAACGGGACAGCTATGGCTACACCTTC. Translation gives CASSEERDSYGYTF.

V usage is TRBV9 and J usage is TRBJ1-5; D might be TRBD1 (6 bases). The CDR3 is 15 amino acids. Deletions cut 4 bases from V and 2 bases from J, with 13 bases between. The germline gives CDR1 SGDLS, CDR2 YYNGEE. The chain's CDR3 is CASSHTGLGNQPQHF. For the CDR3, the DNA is TGTGCCAGCAGCCACACAGGGTTAGGCAATCAGCCCCAGCATTTT.

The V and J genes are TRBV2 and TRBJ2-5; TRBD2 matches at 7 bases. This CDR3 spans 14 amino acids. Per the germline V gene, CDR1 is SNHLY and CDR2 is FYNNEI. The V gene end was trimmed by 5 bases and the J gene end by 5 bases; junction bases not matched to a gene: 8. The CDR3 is CASSPDVGGETQYF. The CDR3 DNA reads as TGTGCCAGCAGTCCGGACGTCGGGGGGGAGACCCAGTACTTC.

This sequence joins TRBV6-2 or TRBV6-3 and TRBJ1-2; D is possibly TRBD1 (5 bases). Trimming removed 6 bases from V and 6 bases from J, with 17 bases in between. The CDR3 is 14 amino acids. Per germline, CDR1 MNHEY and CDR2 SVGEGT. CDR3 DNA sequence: TGTGCCAGCAGCCCCCCAGGGATCCTAAATGGCTACACCTTC. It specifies CASSPPGILNGYTF.

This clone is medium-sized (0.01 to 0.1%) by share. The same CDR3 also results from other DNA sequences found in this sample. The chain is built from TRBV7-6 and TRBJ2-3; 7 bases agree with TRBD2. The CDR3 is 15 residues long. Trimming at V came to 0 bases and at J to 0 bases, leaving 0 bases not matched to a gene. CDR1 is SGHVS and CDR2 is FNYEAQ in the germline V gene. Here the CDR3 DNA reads TGTGCCAGCAGCTTAGCTAGCGGGAGCACAGATACGCAGTATTTT. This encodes CASSLASGSTDTQYF.

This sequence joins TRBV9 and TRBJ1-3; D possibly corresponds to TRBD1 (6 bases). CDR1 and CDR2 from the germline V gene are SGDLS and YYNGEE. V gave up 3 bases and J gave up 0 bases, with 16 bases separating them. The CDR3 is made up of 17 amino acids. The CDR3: CASSARPTGNSGNTIYF. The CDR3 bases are TGTGCCAGCAGCGCCCGTCCCACAGGGAACTCTGGAAACACCATATATTTT.

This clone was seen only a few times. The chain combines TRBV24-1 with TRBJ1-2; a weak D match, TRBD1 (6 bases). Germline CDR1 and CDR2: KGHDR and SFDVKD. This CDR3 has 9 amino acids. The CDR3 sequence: CGGGARYTF. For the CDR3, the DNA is TGTGGTGGGGGGGCGAGATACACCTTC.

The CDR3 loop is CASGGQGNSPLHF. CDR3 nucleotides: TGTGCTAGTGGGGGACAGGGAAATTCACCCCTCCACTTT. The chain recombines TRBV12-5 with TRBJ1-6, with 9 bases that match TRBD1. CDR3 length: 13 residues. Looked up from germline, CDR1 is LGHNT and CDR2 is FRNRAP. The V gene end was trimmed by 6 bases and the J gene end by 7 bases; junction bases not matched to a gene: 1.

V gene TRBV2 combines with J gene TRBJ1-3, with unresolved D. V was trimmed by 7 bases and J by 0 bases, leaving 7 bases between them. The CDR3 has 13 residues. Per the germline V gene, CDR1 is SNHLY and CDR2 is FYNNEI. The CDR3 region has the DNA TGTGCCAGCACAGCGAGCTCTGGAAACACCATATATTTT. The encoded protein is CASTASSGNTIYF.

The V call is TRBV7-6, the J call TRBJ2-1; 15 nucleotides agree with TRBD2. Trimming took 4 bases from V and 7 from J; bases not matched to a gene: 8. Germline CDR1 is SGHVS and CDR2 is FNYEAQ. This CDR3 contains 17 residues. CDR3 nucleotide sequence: TGTGCCAGCAGCTACCGGACTAGCGGGGGGGCAAGGAATGAGCAGTTCTTC. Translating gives CASSYRTSGGARNEQFF.

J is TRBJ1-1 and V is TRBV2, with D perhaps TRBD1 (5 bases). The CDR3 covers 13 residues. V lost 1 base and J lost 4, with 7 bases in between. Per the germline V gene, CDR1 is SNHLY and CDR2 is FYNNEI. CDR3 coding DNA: TGTGCCAGCAGTGAAGAGGGGCCCACTGAAGCTTTCTTT. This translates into CASSEEGPTEAFF.

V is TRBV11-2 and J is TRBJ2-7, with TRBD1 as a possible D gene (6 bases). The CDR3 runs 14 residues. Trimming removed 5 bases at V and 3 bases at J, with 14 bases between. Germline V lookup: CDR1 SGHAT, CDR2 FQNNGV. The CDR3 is CASSLGTPHYEQYF. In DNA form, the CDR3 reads TGTGCCAGCAGCCTAGGGACACCTCACTACGAGCAGTACTTC.

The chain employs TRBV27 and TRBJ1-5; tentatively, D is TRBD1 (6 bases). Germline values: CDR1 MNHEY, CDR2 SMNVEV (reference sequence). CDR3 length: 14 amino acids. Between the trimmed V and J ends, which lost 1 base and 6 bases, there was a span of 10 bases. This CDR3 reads CASSLWGGGQPQHF. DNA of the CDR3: TGTGCCAGCAGTTTATGGGGAGGGGGTCAGCCCCAGCATTTT.

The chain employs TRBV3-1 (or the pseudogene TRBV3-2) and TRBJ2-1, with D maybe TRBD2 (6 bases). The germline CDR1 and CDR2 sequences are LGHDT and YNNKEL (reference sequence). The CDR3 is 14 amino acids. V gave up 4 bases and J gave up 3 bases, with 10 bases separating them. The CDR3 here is CASSRDSGYNEQFF. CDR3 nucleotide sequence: TGTGCCAGCAGCCGGGATAGCGGCTACAATGAGCAGTTCTTC.

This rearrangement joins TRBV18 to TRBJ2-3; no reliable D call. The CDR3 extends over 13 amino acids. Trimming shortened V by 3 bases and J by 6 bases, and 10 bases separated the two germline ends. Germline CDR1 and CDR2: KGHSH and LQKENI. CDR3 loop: CASSPSRSDTQYF. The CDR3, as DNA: TGTGCCAGCTCACCGTCCCGGTCGGATACGCAGTATTTT.

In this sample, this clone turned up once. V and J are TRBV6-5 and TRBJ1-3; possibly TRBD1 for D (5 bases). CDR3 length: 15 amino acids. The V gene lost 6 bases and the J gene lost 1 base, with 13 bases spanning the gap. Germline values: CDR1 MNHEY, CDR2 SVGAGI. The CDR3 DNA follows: TGTGCCAGCAGACCCCCGGGGGTATCTGGAAACACCATATATTTT. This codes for CASRPPGVSGNTIYF.

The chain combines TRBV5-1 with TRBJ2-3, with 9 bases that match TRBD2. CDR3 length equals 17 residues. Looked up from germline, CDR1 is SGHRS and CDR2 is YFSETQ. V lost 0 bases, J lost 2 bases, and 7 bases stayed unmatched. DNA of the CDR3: TGCGCCAGCAGCTTGGTAAGACTAGCGGACCTCACAGATACGCAGTATTTT. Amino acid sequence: CASSLVRLADLTDTQYF.

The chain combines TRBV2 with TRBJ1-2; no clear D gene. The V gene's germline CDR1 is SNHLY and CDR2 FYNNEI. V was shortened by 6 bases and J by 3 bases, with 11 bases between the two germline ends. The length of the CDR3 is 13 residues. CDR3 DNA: TGTGCCAGCAGCACCTCAGAGGACTATGGCTACACCTTC. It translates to CASSTSEDYGYTF.

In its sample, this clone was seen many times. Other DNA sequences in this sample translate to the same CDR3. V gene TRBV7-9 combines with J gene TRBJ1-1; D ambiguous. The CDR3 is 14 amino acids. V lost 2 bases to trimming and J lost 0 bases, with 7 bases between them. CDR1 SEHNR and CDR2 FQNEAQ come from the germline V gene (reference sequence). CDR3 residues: CASSLSRLNTEAFF. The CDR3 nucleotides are TGTGCCAGCAGCTTATCTCGTCTGAACACTGAAGCTTTCTTT.

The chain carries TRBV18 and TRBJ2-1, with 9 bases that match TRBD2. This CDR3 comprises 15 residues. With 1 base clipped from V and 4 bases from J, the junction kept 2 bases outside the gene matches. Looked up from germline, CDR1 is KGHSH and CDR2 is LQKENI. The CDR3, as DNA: TGTGCCAGCTCACCACGTAGCGGGGGATACAATGAGCAGTTCTTC. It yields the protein CASSPRSGGYNEQFF.

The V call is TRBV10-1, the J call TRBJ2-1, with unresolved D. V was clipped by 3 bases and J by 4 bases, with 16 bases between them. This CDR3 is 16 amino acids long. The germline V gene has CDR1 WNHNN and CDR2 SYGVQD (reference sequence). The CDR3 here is CASSEKKPREYNEQFF. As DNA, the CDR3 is TGCGCCAGCAGTGAAAAAAAACCCCGAGAATACAATGAGCAGTTCTTC.

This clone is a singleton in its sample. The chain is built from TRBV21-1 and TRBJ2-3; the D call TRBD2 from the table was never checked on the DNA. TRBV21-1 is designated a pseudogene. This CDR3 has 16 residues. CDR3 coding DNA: TGTGCCGACCCATCAAGACTAGCGGGATGCACAGATACGCAGTATTTT. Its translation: CADPSRLAGCTDTQYF.

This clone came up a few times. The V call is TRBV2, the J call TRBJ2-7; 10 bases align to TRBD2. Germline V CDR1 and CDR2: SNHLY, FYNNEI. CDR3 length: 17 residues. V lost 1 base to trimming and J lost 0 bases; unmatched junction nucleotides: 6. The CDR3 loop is CASSEDYPSGSSYEQYF. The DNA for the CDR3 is TGTGCCAGCAGTGAAGATTATCCTAGCGGGAGCTCCTACGAGCAGTACTTC.

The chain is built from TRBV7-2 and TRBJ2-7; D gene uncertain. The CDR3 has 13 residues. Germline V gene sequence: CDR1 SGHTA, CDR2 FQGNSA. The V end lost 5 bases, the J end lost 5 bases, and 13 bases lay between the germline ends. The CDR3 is CASSNTRSDEQYF. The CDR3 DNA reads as TGTGCCAGCAGCAATACACGATCCGACGAGCAGTACTTC.